This T cell receptor (beta chain) originates from a study of human T cells and chemical hapten exposure. Study results and caveats: No alteration of TCRs above 1 in 1000 frequency was seen with DPC sensitization. Positive correlation was observed between PT1 expanded TCR counts and patch test score.

TCRdb re-analysed the RACE reads in MiXCR, keeping a single row per CDR3 protein. The data show roughly 110,000 distinct CDR3 sequences, with roughly an eighth seen just once and 1.6% held by the top ten. Time point defined: pre-sensitization, week 0. The treatment was: therapeutic diphenylcyclopropenone sensitization with weekly scalp DPC. At least ten counts were recorded for this clonotype. Antigen specificity is unknown. This CDR3 contains 11 residues. From germline, CDR1 is DFQATT and CDR2 SNEGSKA (reference sequence). With 1 base removed from V and 3 bases from J, the gap between germline ends came to 2 bases.

The sequence was collected from a woman aged 50 to 60 with alopecia areata. Some clones in this sample may be carry-over from other donors' samples. The sequencing used whole blood, collected in connection with sensitization to the hapten diphenylcyclopropenone (DPC). The chain has TRBV20-1 and TRBJ2-3; D gene uncertain. CDR3 residues: CSARGTDTQYF. DNA of the CDR3: TGCAGTGCTAGAGGAACAGATACGCAGTATTTT.